The TCR beta chain under discussion was sequenced for a study of blood T cell repertoires in COVID-19. Ages ranged from about 18 to 89 years, with residence in around 24 US areas. Researchers sorted participants into cohorts using their self-reported clinical history. Authors' data handling: It was from reference gene primer amplification that nucleated cell counts were estimated. The protocol was immunoSEQ multiplex PCR, while the TCRdb copy is restricted to in-frame clones and leaves out a portion. The V and J calls and clone size were taken over from that table, and D and trimming were inferred from the DNA. The sample yields under 250,000 clones, roughly 90% seen once. The ends were cut back, 3 bases at V and 1 base at J, with 12 bases in the middle. The CDR3 totals 15 residues. CDR1 and CDR2 (germline): KGHSH, LQKENI.

The chain employs TRBV18 and TRBJ1-1, with a weak D call TRBD1 (6 bases). This TCR was sampled from a woman under 40 with acute COVID-19. Source material: PBMCs or T cells enriched from blood (not recorded which). CDR3 in amino acids: CASSPAATGNTEAFF. DNA of the CDR3: TGTGCCAGCTCACCTGCTGCGACAGGGAACACTGAAGCTTTCTTT.